The 19 T cell receptor beta chains below were found in one sample sequenced in a study of T cells expressing NK-cell markers. After re-calling the 5' RACE reads, TCRdb lists one entry per CDR3 protein, DNA absent. The repertoire table contains approximately 440,000 distinct CDR3 sequences. The sample comprised blood T cells: a sorted CD56 or NKG2C T cell subset, CD4+ or CD8+ T cells, or bulk PBMC T cells (not recorded which). The receptors here all came from a woman aged 45-65 years in good health.

V gene TRBV7-8 combines with J gene TRBJ2-1; TCRdb names TRBD1, which stays unverified in the absence of DNA. Germline lookup yields CDR1 SGHVS and CDR2 FQNEAQ. The CDR3 length is 15 residues. CDR3: CASSLITMQGTEQFF.

The chain employs TRBV20-1 and TRBJ2-3; TCRdb gives TRBD2 as the D gene, but with no DNA this cannot be confirmed. The CDR3 spans 15 residues. CDR1 and CDR2 (germline): DFQATT, SNEGSKA (reference sequence). The CDR3 spells CSASQLAGGTDTQYF.

The chain has TRBV12-3 or TRBV12-4 and TRBJ1-3; TCRdb outputs TRBD1, but without DNA this stays unchecked. CDR3 length: 16 amino acids. The CDR3 spells CASSLARGVPGNTIYF.

The J gene is TRBJ2-3, the V gene TRBV12-3 or TRBV12-4; TCRdb designates TRBD2, a call that cannot be tested without DNA. This CDR3 region has 16 residues. CDR3 protein: CASSLDLSGSTDTQYF.

J is TRBJ2-2 and V is TRBV7-8; TCRdb indicates TRBD1, and absent DNA this call remains unverified. The CDR3 loop spans 18 amino acids. From germline, CDR1 is SGHVS and CDR2 FQNEAQ. CDR3: CASSLAGRTGVKAGELFF.

The chain employs TRBV18 and TRBJ2-7; TCRdb returns TRBD1, unconfirmable since there is no DNA. Germline V gene data show CDR1 as KGHSH and CDR2 as LQKENI. The CDR3 runs to 15 residues. CDR3: CASSPTGTGRFEQYF.

The rearrangement joins TRBV20-1 to TRBJ2-3. The CDR3 contains 16 residues. Germline-derived CDR1 and CDR2 are DFQATT and SNEGSKA (reference sequence). CDR3 protein: CSARDLQRWGTDTQYF.

The rearrangement links TRBV10-3 to TRBJ2-5. The CDR3 sequence is 15 residues long. Germline V gene data show CDR1 as ENHRY and CDR2 as SYGVKD. CDR3 residues: CAISESGSIGETQYF.

The chain joins TRBV11-2 to TRBJ2-1; TCRdb designates TRBD2, a call that cannot be tested without DNA. Germline V gives CDR1 SGHAT, CDR2 FQNNGV. The CDR3 contains 12 residues. CDR3: CASSLDTSNQIF.

The chain carries TRBV12-3 or TRBV12-4 and TRBJ1-3; the D call from TCRdb, TRBD1, cannot be confirmed without DNA. The length of the CDR3 is 17 residues. CDR3 residues: CASSPRGQGQFGNTIYF.

The chain links TRBV6-4 to TRBJ2-2; the D gene TCRdb calls, TRBD1, cannot be checked with no DNA. The germline V gene encodes CDR1 MRHNA and CDR2 SNTAGT. The CDR3 sequence is 16 residues long. The CDR3 is CASSDSTNRAIGELFF.

The chain employs TRBV7-2 and TRBJ1-4; TCRdb outputs TRBD1, but without DNA this stays unchecked. The length of the CDR3 is 15 residues. The germline gives CDR1 SGHTA, CDR2 FQGNSA. This CDR3 is CASSPGWEREEKLFF.

The rearrangement joins TRBV4-1 to TRBJ1-5; TCRdb's D gene call, TRBD1, goes unchecked for lack of DNA. The CDR3 is made up of 18 amino acids. Germline V lookup: CDR1 MGHRA, CDR2 YSYEKL. Here the CDR3 reads CASSQSSSGRRTDQPQHF.

This chain joins TRBV29-1 and TRBJ2-1; the D call from TCRdb, TRBD2, cannot be confirmed without DNA. The CDR3 spans 15 residues. The germline V gene has CDR1 SQVTM and CDR2 ANQGSEA. The CDR3 is CSVSGDGREYNEQFF.

The CDR3 region is CSAQPGRSGDEQFF. This chain links TRBV20-1 with TRBJ2-1; there is no DNA to check the TCRdb D call of TRBD1. The CDR3 is 14 residues long. Germline V gene lookup returns CDR1 DFQATT and CDR2 SNEGSKA (reference sequence).

The chain uses TRBV27 and TRBJ2-2. The germline V gene encodes CDR1 MNHEY and CDR2 SMNVEV (reference sequence). The CDR3 sequence is 12 residues long. The CDR3 is CASSSNARELFF.

The rearrangement links TRBV27 to TRBJ2-2; the TCRdb call, TRBD1, lacks DNA for checking. Germline loops: CDR1 MNHEY, CDR2 SMNVEV (reference sequence). CDR3 length: 14 amino acids. The CDR3 reads CASSPYRGPGELFF.

The chain employs TRBV3-1 and TRBJ2-7; TCRdb gives TRBD2 as the D gene, but with no DNA this cannot be confirmed. The CDR3 is 15 residues long. Germline CDR1 and CDR2: LGHDT and YNNKEL (reference sequence). CDR3 loop: CASSRSTSGFYEQYF.

This chain joins TRBV20-1 and TRBJ2-2; TCRdb names TRBD1, which stays unverified in the absence of DNA. Germline V gene lookup returns CDR1 DFQATT and CDR2 SNEGSKA (reference sequence). The CDR3 has 14 amino acids. The CDR3 reads CSGMGDRYTGELFF.